This is a list of T cell receptor beta chains from one sample in a study of response to subunit inactivated influenza vaccine. Each CDR3 protein is one row after TCRdb ran MiXCR on the RT-PCR reads. Among just under 550,000 distinct CDR3 sequences listed, around 25% were seen once. These sequences were also reported in another study, on T cells expressing NK-cell markers.

This sample comprised CD4+ T cells sorted from PBMCs, obtained 11 to 12 days after vaccination. These receptors were obtained from a man aged 45-60 years who received an inactivated influenza vaccine. The CDR3 runs from the conserved cysteine through the conserved F or W. The D gene is left open where the match is weak. Not all rows give a size; the values are once, few, many and, for expanded clones, a class.

>.|TRBJ1-5|TRBV4-3|many
TGCGCCAGCAGCCAAGATGGACAGCTCAATCAGCCCCAGCATTTT
CASSQDGQLNQPQHF
>.|TRBJ2-5|TRBV12-3/TRBV12-4|many
TGTGCCAGCAGTCGAAGACCCCAAGAGACCCAGTACTTC
CASSRRPQETQYF
>TRBD1|TRBJ2-2|TRBV5-1|few
TGCGCCAGCTCGGGACAGGGAGCCACCGGGGAGCTGTTTTTT
CASSGQGATGELFF
>.|TRBJ2-3|TRBV5-1|few
TGCGCCAGCAGCTTGGCCTTCGTCCGCTCAGATACGCAGTATTTT
CASSLAFVRSDTQYF
>TRBD1|TRBJ2-1|TRBV7-9|.
TGTGCCAGCAGCAATCGACAGGGATACGATGAGCAGTTCTTC
CASSNRQGYDEQFF
>.|TRBJ1-4|TRBV7-2|.
TGTGCCAGCAGCGCAAGACCAAATGAAAAACTGTTTTTT
CASSARPNEKLFF
>.|TRBJ1-5|TRBV20-1|once
TGCAGTGCTAGAGCGCGGGGGCAGAGCAATCAGCCCCAGCATTTT
CSARARGQSNQPQHF
>TRBD1|TRBJ1-3|TRBV7-6|few
TGTGCCAGCAGCTTAGGGGACAGGGGCCGATGGAGAAACACCATATATTTT
CASSLGDRGRWRNTIYF
>.|TRBJ2-4|TRBV4-3|.
TGCGCCAGCAGCCAAGATAGATGGGGCAAAAACATTCAGTACTTC
CASSQDRWGKNIQYF
>.|TRBJ2-1|TRBV15|few
TGTGCCACCAGCAGAGTCCGGGGGATGTCTTCAAATGAGCAGTTCTTC
CATSRVRGMSSNEQFF
>.|TRBJ2-3|TRBV27|few
TGTGCCAGCAGAAGGACAGTGAGCACAGATACGCAGTATTTT
CASRRTVSTDTQYF
>TRBD1|TRBJ2-7|TRBV4-1|few
TGCGCCAGCAGCCCAGCCGGGCAGGGGGCTTATCGACACGAGCAGTACTTC
CASSPAGQGAYRHEQYF
>.|TRBJ2-1|TRBV25-1|.
TGTGCCAGCAGAGGAATAATGGGGAATGAGCAGTTCTTC
CASRGIMGNEQFF
>.|TRBJ1-5|TRBV3-1|.
TGTGCCAGCAGCCAAGGGAGAAGGAATCAGCCCCAGCATTTT
CASSQGRRNQPQHF
>TRBD1|TRBJ2-7|TRBV23-1|.
TGCGCCAGCAGTCTACGGACACGCCGGGACAGATTCTACGAGCAGTACTTC
CASSLRTRRDRFYEQYF
>.|TRBJ1-4|TRBV25-1|many
TGTGCCAGCAGTGAATATGGCAGGGTCGATGAAAAACTGTTTTTT
CASSEYGRVDEKLFF
>.|TRBJ2-7|TRBV29-1|.
TGCAGCGTTGAGGCAGGGTCGGGCGAGCAGTACTTC
CSVEAGSGEQYF
>TRBD2|TRBJ2-1|TRBV20-1|.
TGCAGTGCTAGAGATTTCAAGCGGGGGGGCGTTGAGCAGTTCTTC
CSARDFKRGGVEQFF
>.|TRBJ1-1|TRBV12-3/TRBV12-4|.
TGTGCCAGCAGTTTAATGGATAAGAACACTGAAGCTTTCTTT
CASSLMDKNTEAFF
>.|TRBJ2-5|TRBV3-1|few
TGTGCCAGCAGCCATCGGACACCCTCCAAGTGGGAGACCCAGTACTTC
CASSHRTPSKWETQYF
>TRBD1|TRBJ1-3|TRBV11-2|.
TGTGCCAGCAGCCAGACAGGGACTGGAAACACCATATATTTT
CASSQTGTGNTIYF
>TRBD2|TRBJ2-3|TRBV5-1|many
TGCGCCAGCACCTGGGGACTAGCGGGTTCCATTGGAGATACGCAGTATTTT
CASTWGLAGSIGDTQYF
>TRBD2|TRBJ2-3|TRBV29-1|.
TGCAGCCAGACTCGACTAGCGGGGTCAGATACGCAGTATTTT
CSQTRLAGSDTQYF
>.|TRBJ1-4|TRBV5-5|.
TGTGCCAGCAGCTTGGAAGGTTTTTTTGAAAAACTGTTTTTT
CASSLEGFFEKLFF
>.|TRBJ2-3|TRBV7-9|.
TGTGCCAGCAGCTGGACAGACGGTCTAGATACGCAGTATTTT
CASSWTDGLDTQYF
>TRBD1|TRBJ1-2|TRBV29-1|few
TGCAGCGCCAAATACGGACAGGGTTCATCTGGCTACACCTTC
CSAKYGQGSSGYTF
>.|TRBJ2-2|TRBV5-1|many
TGCGCCAGCAGCTTGGAGGCGATCAACACCGGGGAGCTGTTTTTT
CASSLEAINTGELFF
>TRBD1|TRBJ1-1|TRBV20-1|.
TGCAGTGCTGTGACAGGGTACTCTACTGAAGCTTTCTTT
CSAVTGYSTEAFF
>.|TRBJ2-5|TRBV5-1|few
TGCGCCAGCAGCTCCCAGACGGAGACCCAGTACTTC
CASSSQTETQYF
>TRBD2|TRBJ2-5|TRBV20-1|few
TGCAGTGCTAGAAAGACTAGCGGGGGACAAGAGACCCAGTACTTC
CSARKTSGGQETQYF
>.|TRBJ2-4|TRBV7-2|few
TGTGCCAGCAGCTTGGTATCGCCCCTAGCCAAAAACATTCAGTACTTC
CASSLVSPLAKNIQYF
>TRBD2|TRBJ2-5|TRBV6-1|.
TGTGCCAGCAGAGTAGCGGGAAGGGGGTCAGAGACCCAGTACTTC
CASRVAGRGSETQYF
>.|TRBJ2-3|TRBV7-2|.
TGTGCCAGCAGCTTTGGGGCGGGGGATACGCAGTATTTT
CASSFGAGDTQYF
>.|TRBJ1-4|TRBV11-3|few
TGTGCCAGCAGCTCAAAACGGTTTTCATCTAATGAAAAACTGTTTTTT
CASSSKRFSSNEKLFF
>.|TRBJ2-3|TRBV14|.
TGTGCCAGCAGCCAAGTACCCGGAGCCCACCTGGATACGCAGTATTTT
CASSQVPGAHLDTQYF
>TRBD1|TRBJ2-3|TRBV20-1|.
TGCAGTGCCGATGACAGGGGAAGGTCCTCAGATACGCAGTATTTT
CSADDRGRSSDTQYF
>.|TRBJ2-2|TRBV5-1|.
TGCGCCAGCAGCTTTCTCGCGAACACCGGGGAGCTGTTTTTT
CASSFLANTGELFF
>TRBD2|TRBJ2-7|TRBV12-3/TRBV12-4|few
TGTGCCAGCAGTTTTAGCGGGGCCAACTACGAGCAGTACTTC
CASSFSGANYEQYF
>TRBD1|TRBJ1-4|TRBV7-6|.
TGTGCCAGCAGTCCTAGGGGGCGGTATGAAACTAATGAAAAACTGTTTTTT
CASSPRGRYETNEKLFF
>TRBD2|TRBJ2-3|TRBV15|.
TGTGCCACCAGTTTTAGCGGGGGGGCCGGTGATACGCAGTATTTT
CATSFSGGAGDTQYF
>TRBD2|TRBJ2-2|TRBV4-3|.
TGCGCCAGCAGCCGACTAGCGGGGGGTTTCACCGGGGAGCTGTTTTTT
CASSRLAGGFTGELFF
>.|TRBJ2-2|TRBV6-6|.
TGTGCCAGCAGAACCGGGACATCCGGGGAGCTGTTTTTT
CASRTGTSGELFF
>TRBD2|TRBJ2-3|TRBV20-1|.
TGCAGTGCTAGGCGCGGGAGCGGCACAGATACGCAGTATTTT
CSARRGSGTDTQYF
>.|TRBJ2-1|TRBV20-1|.
TGCAGTGCGGCGCGGTCACGCAATGAGCAGTTCTTC
CSAARSRNEQFF